What follows describes a single T cell receptor (beta chain). This record comes from a study of blood T cell repertoires in COVID-19. Germline values: CDR1 MDHEN, CDR2 SYDVKM. Trimming removed 6 bases at V and 2 bases at J, with 14 bases between. CDR3 length equals 15 residues. The protocol was immunoSEQ multiplex PCR, while the TCRdb copy is restricted to in-frame clones and leaves out a portion. The table lists 200,000 to 250,000 clones, 80% to 90% of them singletons. The sequence was obtained from a man aged 25-40 years with active or convalescent COVID-19. Sequenced: peripheral blood. The rearrangement joins TRBV28 to TRBJ2-1, with D possibly being TRBD2 (6 bases). CDR3 sequence: CASRQGGRTYNEQFF. DNA for the CDR3: TGTGCCAGCAGACAAGGAGGGAGGACCTACAATGAGCAGTTCTTC.